The 27 T cell receptor beta chains reported below all come from one sample, sequenced in a study of blood T cell repertoires in COVID-19. Some clones are missing from TCRdb's copy, which holds only in-frame ones; the method was immunoSEQ multiplex PCR. The sample holds approximately 150,000 clones, around 83% seen once. The material sequenced was peripheral blood. These receptors were collected from a human donor with acute or convalescent COVID-19. The donor label of this sample is uncertain.

This clone occurred a few times. This chain uses TRBV19 with TRBJ1-2; the match to TRBD1 covers 8 bases. The CDR3 is made up of 13 amino acids. V dropped 7 bases and J dropped 5; count of bases not matched to a gene: 6. CDR1 and CDR2 from the germline V gene are LNHDA and SQIVND (reference sequence). CDR3 sequence reads: CASTATGVYGYTF. The CDR3 DNA reads TGTGCCAGTACTGCGACAGGGGTGTATGGCTACACCTTC.

The rearrangement uses TRBV28 and TRBJ2-5, with 7 bases that match TRBD2. Per the germline V gene, CDR1 is MDHEN and CDR2 is SYDVKM. This CDR3 region has 15 residues. The J segment lost 2 bases and the V segment lost 2 bases, leaving 5 bases of the junction unmatched. The CDR3 sequence: CASSLAGVVQETQYF. The CDR3 coding sequence is TGTGCCAGCAGTTTAGCGGGGGTAGTTCAAGAGACCCAGTACTTC.

With regard to this clone: The same CDR3 arises from other DNA sequences in this sample as well. The J gene is TRBJ2-1, the V gene TRBV11-2; 12 bases are a match to TRBD2. The ends lost 4 bases at V and 3 bases at J; junction bases unmatched: 4. The CDR3 consists of 16 residues. Germline V gene data show CDR1 as SGHAT and CDR2 as FQNNGV. CDR3 sequence: CASSSLLAGGYNEQFF. CDR3 DNA: TGTGCCAGCAGCTCTCTACTAGCGGGAGGCTACAATGAGCAGTTCTTC.

This chain links TRBV5-1 with TRBJ1-2, with TRBD1 matching 10 bases. Per the germline V gene, CDR1 is SGHRS and CDR2 is YFSETQ. The CDR3 sequence is 13 residues long. V lost 6 bases and J lost 7; bases outside the gene matches: 6. The CDR3 loop is CASNSGTGVGYTF. The CDR3 DNA sequence: TGCGCCAGCAACTCCGGGACAGGGGTTGGCTACACCTTC.

The sample holds a few counts of this clone. The V gene is TRBV3-1 (or the pseudogene TRBV3-2), the J gene TRBJ2-7; 13 bases fit TRBD2. Germline loops: CDR1 LGHDT, CDR2 YNNKEL (reference sequence). This CDR3 spans 15 amino acids. The ends lost 3 bases at V and 3 bases at J; junction bases unmatched: 2. The CDR3: CASSHTSGRGYEQYV. In nucleotides, the CDR3 is TGTGCCAGCAGCCACACTAGCGGGAGGGGCTACGAGCAGTACGTC.

This clone showed up just a few times. The V gene is TRBV30, the J gene TRBJ1-1; D remains ambiguous. The CDR3 is 12 residues long. Deletions cut 1 base from V and 3 bases from J, with 6 bases between. Germline V gene sequence: CDR1 GTSNPN, CDR2 SVGIG (reference sequence). CDR3 in DNA: TGTGCCTGGAGTGGAGGATACACTGAAGCTTTCTTT. Its translation: CAWSGGYTEAFF. Supplemented by reference TRBV30 and TRBJ1-1, the full variable domain reads SQTIHQWPATLVQPVGSPLSLECTVEGTSNPNLYWYRQAAGRGLQLLFYSVGIGQISSEVPQNLSASRPQDRQFILSSKKLLLSDSGFYLCAWSGGYTEAFFGQGTRLTVV.

The V and J genes are TRBV6-5 and TRBJ1-3, with 8 bases matching TRBD1. V gave up 2 bases and J gave up 1 base; unmatched junction bases: 1. This CDR3 region has 15 residues. Germline V gene sequence: CDR1 MNHEY, CDR2 SVGAGI. Written as DNA, the CDR3 is TGTGCCAGCAGTTACCGGACAGGGTCTGGAAACACCATATATTTT. Protein product: CASSYRTGSGNTIYF.

This chain connects TRBV7-8 to TRBJ1-2; tentatively, D is TRBD1 (6 bases). CDR3 size: 13 residues. With 3 bases removed from V and 14 bases from J, the gap between germline ends came to 19 bases. CDR1 SGHVS and CDR2 FQNEAQ come from the germline V gene. The CDR3 here is CASSLQGNRAFTF. In DNA, the CDR3 is TGTGCCAGCAGCTTGCAGGGGAACAGGGCCTTTACCTTC.

V gene TRBV18 combines with J gene TRBJ1-5; TRBD1 might be the D (6 bases). Deletions cut 3 bases from V and 4 bases from J, with 13 bases between. The CDR3 is 15 amino acids. Per the germline V gene, CDR1 is KGHSH and CDR2 is LQKENI. The CDR3 here is CASSPGAGTNQPQHF. The CDR3 DNA reads TGTGCCAGCTCACCGGGTGCAGGGACAAATCAGCCCCAGCATTTT.

The chain combines TRBV28 with TRBJ1-2; D gene ambiguous. Trimming pared 3 bases from V and 6 bases from J, leaving 8 bases between. The CDR3 is 12 residues long. Germline lookup yields CDR1 MDHEN and CDR2 SYDVKM. For the CDR3, the DNA is TGTGCCAGCAGTTTTTCAAGCCATGGCTACACCTTC. Translation gives CASSFSSHGYTF.

A single count supports this clone. The chain couples TRBV21-1 to TRBJ2-7; the D call in the table, TRBD2, was not verified against the DNA. TRBV21-1 corresponds to a pseudogene. The CDR3 totals 16 residues. The DNA for the CDR3 is TGTGCCAGCAGCAACGTGACTAGCCGTCATTCCTACGAGCAGTACGTC. Residues: CASSNVTSRHSYEQYV.

This rearrangement joins TRBV5-4 to TRBJ2-5; the D gene is possibly TRBD1 (8 bases). The CDR3 contains 16 residues. Germline V gives CDR1 SGHNT, CDR2 YYREEE (reference sequence). The germline V and J ends were trimmed by 1 base and 2 bases, with 15 bases remaining between them. The chain's CDR3 is CASSLNLQGGQETQYF. The CDR3 DNA sequence: TGTGCCAGCAGCTTGAATTTACAGGGGGGGCAAGAGACCCAGTACTTC.

CDR3 DNA sequence: TGTGCCAGCAGCCAACGACAGGTGTACGAGCAGTACTTC. As protein: CASSQRQVYEQYF. The V call is TRBV6-2 or TRBV6-3, the J call TRBJ2-7; weak D call: TRBD1 (6 bases). The V gene's germline CDR1 is MNHEY and CDR2 SVGEGT. CDR3 length: 13 residues. V gave up 6 bases and J gave up 4 bases, with 13 bases separating them.

The J gene is TRBJ2-2, the V gene TRBV29-1; 7 nucleotides line up with TRBD2. CDR1 and CDR2 from the germline V gene are SQVTM and ANQGSEA. After removal of 7 bases from V and 6 bases from J, the junction contained 2 bases not matched to a gene. The length of the CDR3 is 11 residues. CDR3 region: CSAGLAGELFF. The CDR3 DNA is TGCAGCGCTGGACTAGCCGGGGAGCTGTTTTTT.

The chain employs TRBV7-2 and TRBJ2-3; TRBD2 aligns across 8 bases. In germline, CDR1 is SGHTA, CDR2 FQGNSA. The CDR3 runs 17 residues. V lost 5 bases to trimming and J lost 0 bases; unmatched junction nucleotides: 10. In nucleotides, the CDR3 is TGTGCCAGCAGCCCCGGTGCTAGCGGGCCTAGCACAGATACGCAGTATTTT. This codes for CASSPGASGPSTDTQYF.

V and J are TRBV7-9 and TRBJ2-5, with a possible D match to TRBD1 (6 bases). The germline CDR1 and CDR2 sequences are SEHNR and FQNEAQ (reference sequence). The V end lost 1 base, the J end lost 5 bases, and 11 bases lay between the germline ends. The CDR3 has 14 amino acids. CDR3 sequence reads: CASSLGGRVETQYF. The CDR3 DNA reads as TGTGCCAGCAGCTTAGGGGGGCGCGTGGAGACCCAGTACTTC.

Note on this clone: One end of the junction fails to match germline, which may point to a read error. The chain uses TRBV15 and TRBJ2-3; 7 positions match TRBD2. The CDR3 runs to 18 residues. Germline values: CDR1 LNHNV, CDR2 YYDKDF (reference sequence). The CDR3 here is CATSRDLSGRGTTDTQYF. CDR3 nucleotides: TGTGCCACCAGCCGAGACCTTAGCGGGCGGGGCACCACAGATACGCAGTATTTT.

The chain carries TRBV6-1 and TRBJ1-6; D remains unclear. The CDR3 has 15 residues. Per germline, CDR1 MNHNS and CDR2 SASEGT. V was cut by 1 base and J by 10 bases, with 14 bases left in between. This CDR3 is CASSEGSLRSSPLHF. CDR3 in DNA: TGTGCCAGCAGTGAAGGGAGCTTGAGGAGCTCACCCCTCCACTTT.

This rearrangement joins TRBV5-4 to TRBJ2-2; TRBD2 matches 8 bases. V trimming: 4 bases; J trimming: 5 bases; junction bases outside the gene matches: 7. Germline-derived CDR1 and CDR2 are SGHNT and YYREEE (reference sequence). The CDR3 has 15 amino acids. This CDR3 reads CASSPTSGLTGELFF. The DNA for the CDR3 is TGTGCCAGCAGCCCTACTAGCGGTCTTACCGGGGAGCTGTTTTTT.

The V call is TRBV5-5, the J call TRBJ2-3; 10 bases match TRBD2. This CDR3 has 15 amino acids. The V gene end was trimmed by 4 bases and the J gene end by 6 bases; junction bases not matched to a gene: 8. Germline V gene lookup returns CDR1 SGHKS and CDR2 YYEKEE (reference sequence). The CDR3 loop is CASSHSGGAPDTQYF. In nucleotides, the CDR3 is TGTGCCAGCAGCCACAGCGGGGGGGCACCTGATACGCAGTATTTT.

The genes are TRBV24-1 and TRBJ2-7; D is unresolved. The V gene lost 4 bases and the J gene lost 8 bases, with 17 bases spanning the gap. The CDR3 spans 14 residues. Germline values: CDR1 KGHDR, CDR2 SFDVKD. The CDR3: CATSDPQAPVKQYF. The CDR3 DNA is TGTGCCACCAGTGACCCTCAGGCCCCGGTAAAGCAGTACTTC.

The rearrangement links TRBV7-9 to TRBJ1-3, with D maybe TRBD1 (5 bases). V was shortened by 0 bases and J by 3 bases, with 6 bases between the two germline ends. This CDR3 has 14 amino acids. CDR1 and CDR2 (germline): SEHNR, FQNEAQ (reference sequence). CDR3 protein: CASSLARVGNTIYF. CDR3 nucleotides: TGTGCCAGCAGCTTAGCCAGGGTTGGAAACACCATATATTTT.

The V gene is TRBV7-6, the J gene TRBJ2-1; 12 nucleotides line up with TRBD2. This CDR3 comprises 18 residues. V was pared by 1 base and J by 7 bases, with 11 bases of the junction left unmatched. Per the germline V gene, CDR1 is SGHVS and CDR2 is FNYEAQ. The DNA of the CDR3 is TGTGCCAGCAGCTTAGGAGCTAGCGGGGGGGCAGTGAGGAATGAGCAGTTCTTC. Amino acids: CASSLGASGGAVRNEQFF.

The chain uses TRBV4-1 and TRBJ1-5; no reliable D call. Trimming took 1 base from V and 5 from J, leaving 9 bases between them. Germline V gives CDR1 MGHRA, CDR2 YSYEKL. This CDR3 contains 14 residues. The CDR3 DNA sequence: TGCGCCAGCAGCCAAGTACATGAGGATCAGCCCCAGCATTTT. Translation gives CASSQVHEDQPQHF.

This clone was detected only once. CDR3 DNA: TGTGCCAGCAGCAAATGGTGGTCTAGCGGCAGGGTCTGTGAGCAGTTCTTC. Its protein product is CASSKWWSSGRVCEQFF. V gene TRBV21-1 combines with J gene TRBJ2-1; the DNA was not compared with TRBD2, the D call given in the table. TRBV21-1 is recorded as a pseudogene. The CDR3 runs 17 residues.

V is TRBV6-5 and J is TRBJ1-1; a possible D gene is TRBD1 (5 bases). V lost 6 bases to trimming and J lost 0 bases, with 11 bases between them. CDR1 is MNHEY and CDR2 is SVGAGI in the germline V gene. This CDR3 spans 14 amino acids. The CDR3 spells CASRPDIMNTEAFF. CDR3 in DNA: TGTGCCAGCAGGCCGGACATTATGAACACTGAAGCTTTCTTT.

The chain is built from TRBV25-1 and TRBJ2-1; D remains ambiguous. The germline CDR1 and CDR2 sequences are MGHDK and SYGVNS. There are 15 residues in the CDR3. V gave up 2 bases and J gave up 4 bases, with 12 bases separating them. CDR3 bases: TGTGCCAGCAGTGAAGAAATAGATCTTTACAATGAGCAGTTCTTC. Its translation: CASSEEIDLYNEQFF. Full variable domain (remainder filled in from reference TRBV25-1 and TRBJ2-1): EADIYQTPRYLVIGTGKKITLECSQTMGHDKMYWYQQDPGMELHLIHYSYGVNSTEKGDLSSESTVSRIRTEHFPLTLESARPSHTSQYLCASSEEIDLYNEQFFGPGTRLTVL.